A single sample is the source of the 27 T cell receptor beta chains below, sequenced in a study of blood T cell repertoires in COVID-19. TCRdb keeps only in-frame clones here, not all; method: immunoSEQ multiplex PCR. The table shows tens of thousands of clones, with 92% occurring only once. Source material: peripheral blood. The receptors were sampled from a man aged 50-60 years with active COVID-19.

This clone was seen a handful of times. The gene calls are TRBV11-2 and TRBJ2-1, with D perhaps matching TRBD1 (6 bases). The CDR3 extends over 16 amino acids. Germline CDR1 is SGHAT and CDR2 is FQNNGV. Trimming took 1 base from V and 7 from J, leaving 17 bases between them. The CDR3 sequence: CASSLARLGTSNEQFF. CDR3 sequence (DNA): TGTGCCAGCAGCTTAGCCCGGCTTGGGACATCGAATGAGCAGTTCTTC.

V gene TRBV19 combines with J gene TRBJ1-2; unclear D gene. The CDR3 runs 16 residues. V was pared by 5 bases and J by 3 bases, with 19 bases between. Germline CDR1 is LNHDA and CDR2 is SQIVND (reference sequence). The DNA for the CDR3 is TGTGCCAGTAGTGCAGCCGGAGGGAGGCCTTACTATGGCTACACCTTC. It translates to CASSAAGGRPYYGYTF.

CDR3 bases: TGTGCCAGCAGCTTGGCCAGGGGGCAAGAGACCCAGTACTTC. This codes for CASSLARGQETQYF. This chain joins TRBV5-4 and TRBJ2-5; 7 nucleotides agree with TRBD1. CDR1 SGHNT and CDR2 YYREEE come from the germline V gene (reference sequence). CDR3 length: 14 residues. V gave up 0 bases and J gave up 2 bases; unmatched junction bases: 1.

V and J are TRBV19 and TRBJ2-1; TRBD2 is a possible D gene (6 bases). Germline V CDR1 and CDR2: LNHDA, SQIVND (reference sequence). V lost 5 bases, J lost 9 bases, and 26 bases lay in between. The CDR3 spans 17 residues. This CDR3 is CASSRFLVTGEGSEQFF. The CDR3 DNA sequence: TGTGCCAGTAGTCGCTTCCTGGTAACGGGAGAAGGGAGTGAGCAGTTCTTC.

V usage is TRBV30 and J usage is TRBJ2-5; D perhaps matches TRBD2 (5 bases). The CDR3 is 13 residues long. Germline V lookup: CDR1 GTSNPN, CDR2 SVGIG (reference sequence). Trimming shortened V by 0 bases and J by 3 bases, and 8 bases separated the two germline ends. CDR3 DNA: TGTGCCTGGAGTGTACTTAGCGAAGAGACCCAGTACTTC. Translation gives CAWSVLSEETQYF.

V is TRBV19 and J is TRBJ2-3, with TRBD1 matching over 7 bases. CDR1 and CDR2 from the germline V gene are LNHDA and SQIVND (reference sequence). CDR3 length: 13 residues. The CDR3 protein is CATRWDRTDTQYF. DNA of the CDR3: TGTGCAACTCGGTGGGACAGAACAGATACGCAGTATTTT. Drawing the rest from reference TRBV19 and TRBJ2-3, the complete variable domain is DGGITQSPKYLFRKEGQNVTLSCEQNLNHDAMYWYRQDPGQGLRLIYYSQIVNDFQKGDIAEGYSVSREKKESFPLTVTSAQKNPTAFYLCATRWDRTDTQYFGPGTRLTVL.

The V gene is TRBV10-1, the J gene TRBJ2-7, with TRBD1 matching 7 bases. Trimming removed 2 bases from V and 1 base from J; junction bases left unmatched: 17. There are 19 residues in the CDR3. Germline V gene sequence: CDR1 WNHNN, CDR2 SYGVQD (reference sequence). The DNA for the CDR3 is TGCGCCAGCAGTGAGGGCCCCTTCGGTGACAGGGCTGGGTCCTACGAGCAGTACTTC. It specifies CASSEGPFGDRAGSYEQYF.

This clone occurred once. This chain joins TRBV28 and TRBJ1-1; 9 bases line up with TRBD1. CDR3 length: 14 amino acids. The V segment lost 6 bases and the J segment 6 bases; nucleotides outside the gene matches: 8. Germline CDR1 MDHEN, CDR2 SYDVKM. Written as DNA, the CDR3 is TGTGCCAGCAGAGGACAGGGGTTAGGGCCTGAAGCTTTCTTT. Encoded protein: CASRGQGLGPEAFF.

The chain joins TRBV9 to TRBJ2-3; 9 bases align to TRBD2. The CDR3 is made up of 18 amino acids. The V gene's germline CDR1 is SGDLS and CDR2 YYNGEE. V was clipped by 3 bases and J by 4 bases; unmatched bases: 15. CDR3: CASSGGSLAGNLADTQYF. For the CDR3, the DNA is TGTGCCAGCAGCGGAGGGAGCCTAGCGGGAAATCTGGCAGATACGCAGTATTTT. Filled out from reference TRBV9 and TRBJ2-3, the complete variable domain reads DSGVTQTPKHLITATGQRVTLRCSPRSGDLSVYWYQQSLDQGLQFLIQYYNGEERAKGNILERFSAQQFPDLHSELNLSSLELGDSALYFCASSGGSLAGNLADTQYFGPGTRLTVL.

A single count supports this clone. The chain employs TRBV3-1 (or the pseudogene TRBV3-2) and TRBJ2-7; D gene unclear. Looked up from germline, CDR1 is LGHDT and CDR2 is YNNKEL (reference sequence). CDR3 size: 14 residues. Trimming left V 0 bases short and J 6 bases short, with 12 bases between. Here the CDR3 DNA reads TGTGCCAGCAGCCAAGATAACTCCGCCGGCGAGCAGTACTTC. This gives the protein CASSQDNSAGEQYF.

The chain links TRBV6-1 to TRBJ2-3; 7 bases line up with TRBD2. The CDR3 totals 17 residues. V lost 1 base to trimming and J lost 2 bases; unmatched junction nucleotides: 9. Germline V gives CDR1 MNHNS, CDR2 SASEGT. The CDR3 DNA reads TGTGCCAGCAGTGAAGAGGTGGGAGGGTCTGACACAGATACGCAGTATTTT. Translated: CASSEEVGGSDTDTQYF.

The chain has TRBV7-8 and TRBJ1-5, with D possibly being TRBD1 (5 bases). CDR3 length equals 15 residues. V lost 5 bases and J lost 8, with 19 bases in between. Germline V CDR1 and CDR2: SGHVS, FQNEAQ. CDR3 coding DNA: TGTGCCAGCAGCCATCGATACGGGGAGGGGAAGCCCCAGCATTTT. This gives the protein CASSHRYGEGKPQHF. Full variable domain (missing parts from reference TRBV7-8 and TRBJ1-5): GAGVSQSPRYKVAKRGQDVALRCDPISGHVSLFWYQQALGQGPEFLTYFQNEAQLDKSGLPSDRFFAERPEGSVSTLKIQRTQQEDSAVYLCASSHRYGEGKPQHFGDGTRLSIL.

CDR3 in amino acids: CASKQNRDRANYGYTF. CDR3 in DNA: TGTGCCAGCAAACAGAACAGGGACAGGGCGAACTATGGCTACACCTTC. The chain uses TRBV6-6 and TRBJ1-2, with 9 bases lining up with TRBD1. Germline V gives CDR1 MNHNY, CDR2 SVGAGI (reference sequence). V was clipped by 7 bases and J by 2 bases; unmatched bases: 11. The CDR3 has 16 residues.

V is TRBV5-1 and J is TRBJ1-3; D gene ambiguous. The CDR3 runs 14 residues. The V gene lost 2 bases and the J gene lost 4 bases, with 10 bases spanning the gap. Germline V gene lookup returns CDR1 SGHRS and CDR2 YFSETQ. The CDR3 protein is CASSFGREGNTIYF. DNA of the CDR3: TGCGCCAGCAGCTTTGGGAGGGAAGGAAACACCATATATTTT.

The V and J genes are TRBV6-2 or TRBV6-3 and TRBJ2-2; TRBD2 aligns across 10 bases. The CDR3 consists of 18 residues. The germline V gene encodes CDR1 MNHEY and CDR2 SVGEGT. The junction had 8 bases not matched to a gene; V was cut back by 0 bases and J by 4 bases. CDR3 in DNA: TGTGCCAGCAGTTACTCTCAAGCGGGGGGGCCCGGCACCGGGGAGCTGTTTTTT. Amino acids: CASSYSQAGGPGTGELFF.

This sequence joins TRBV5-1 and TRBJ1-1, with D unclear. The CDR3 is made up of 15 amino acids. From germline, CDR1 is SGHRS and CDR2 YFSETQ. Trimming stripped 0 bases from V and 0 bases from J, with 9 bases between. The CDR3 region has the DNA TGCGCCAGCAGCTTGGGAGGGTTTGTGAACACTGAAGCTTTCTTT. Its translation: CASSLGGFVNTEAFF.

This sequence joins TRBV15 and TRBJ2-7; perhaps TRBD2 as D (6 bases). Germline loops: CDR1 LNHNV, CDR2 YYDKDF (reference sequence). The CDR3 consists of 16 residues. Between the trimmed V and J ends, which lost 0 bases and 1 base, there was a span of 13 bases. CDR3 DNA sequence: TGTGCCACCAGCAGAGATCTCGGGGGAAAGTCCTACGAGCAGTACTTC. Encoded protein: CATSRDLGGKSYEQYF.

This clone was recorded once. V is TRBV7-9 and J is TRBJ2-7; D is possibly TRBD1 (6 bases). CDR1 and CDR2 (germline): SEHNR, FQNEAQ (reference sequence). The CDR3 is 13 amino acids. V was trimmed by 2 bases and J by 4 bases, leaving 9 bases between them. The CDR3 region is CASSLIRGYEQYF. The DNA of the CDR3 is TGTGCCAGCAGCTTAATCAGGGGTTACGAGCAGTACTTC.

This sequence joins TRBV18 and TRBJ1-1; D remains unclear. Looked up from germline, CDR1 is KGHSH and CDR2 is LQKENI. The CDR3 is made up of 16 amino acids. Trimming removed 6 bases from V and 3 bases from J, with 20 bases in between. The CDR3 is CASSPRSAQTDTEAFF. In nucleotides, the CDR3 is TGTGCCAGCTCCCCGAGGTCCGCCCAGACGGACACTGAAGCTTTCTTT.

This clone occurred once. The rearrangement joins TRBV5-1 to TRBJ2-1, with a weak D call TRBD2 (7 bases). This CDR3 is built from 15 residues. Germline V CDR1 and CDR2: SGHRS, YFSETQ. The V end was cut by 3 bases, the J end by 9 bases, with 19 bases between. CDR3 DNA: TGCGCCAGCAGCTATTCAGGGGAGGGCCACGGTGAGCAGTTCTTC. Translated: CASSYSGEGHGEQFF. The full variable domain, its missing parts supplied by reference TRBV5-1 and TRBJ2-1, is KAGVTQTPRYLIKTRGQQVTLSCSPISGHRSVSWYQQTPGQGLQFLFEYFSETQRNKGNFPGRFSGRQFSNSRSEMNVSTLELGDSALYLCASSYSGEGHGEQFFGPGTRLTVL.

This chain connects TRBV5-1 to TRBJ1-4, with a tentative D call TRBD1 (5 bases). Deletions cut 3 bases from V and 5 bases from J, with 14 bases between. This CDR3 is 15 amino acids long. Germline CDR1 SGHRS, CDR2 YFSETQ. CDR3 loop: CASSYDRQRNEKLFF. Written as DNA, the CDR3 is TGCGCCAGCAGCTACGACCGACAGAGGAATGAAAAACTGTTTTTT.

This clone was detected only once. The rearrangement joins TRBV24-1 to TRBJ2-3; a possible D gene is TRBD1 (6 bases). Germline CDR1 is KGHDR and CDR2 is SFDVKD. Trimming left V 5 bases short and J 5 bases short, with 19 bases between. The CDR3 covers 16 residues. CDR3 sequence (DNA): TGTGCCACCAGTGCCCCAGAACCAGGGGCTGGAGATACGCAGTATTTT. Translation: CATSAPEPGAGDTQYF.

The gene calls are TRBV5-1 and TRBJ1-1, with a possible D match to TRBD1 (6 bases). V gave up 3 bases and J gave up 1 base, with 13 bases separating them. This CDR3 comprises 15 residues. CDR1 SGHRS and CDR2 YFSETQ come from the germline V gene. This chain's CDR3 is CASSSYPGQNTEAFF. The CDR3, as DNA: TGCGCCAGCAGCTCATACCCGGGACAGAACACTGAAGCTTTCTTT.

The J gene is TRBJ2-2, the V gene TRBV5-1; TRBD2 matches at 7 bases. V trimming: 4 bases; J trimming: 4 bases; junction bases outside the gene matches: 7. The germline CDR1 and CDR2 sequences are SGHRS and YFSETQ. The CDR3 loop spans 15 amino acids. Here the CDR3 DNA reads TGCGCCAGCAGCCGGCCGGGGGGACCCACCGGGGAGCTGTTTTTT. Translation: CASSRPGGPTGELFF.

In its sample, this clone was seen once. CDR3 sequence: CASSPPPAGASEQYF. The CDR3 DNA sequence: TGTGCCAGCAGCCCACCCCCTGCGGGAGCATCCGAGCAGTACTTC. V usage is TRBV7-8 and J usage is TRBJ2-7, with TRBD2 identical over 7 bases. Germline V gives CDR1 SGHVS, CDR2 FQNEAQ. With V trimmed by 5 bases and J by 6 bases, 13 bases remained unmatched. This CDR3 spans 15 amino acids.

The J gene is TRBJ2-7, the V gene TRBV2; 8 bases line up with TRBD1. The CDR3 loop spans 15 amino acids. The germline V gene encodes CDR1 SNHLY and CDR2 FYNNEI. V trimming: 5 bases; J trimming: 1 base; junction bases outside the gene matches: 7. As DNA, the CDR3 is TGTGCCAGCAGTTTGAGACAGGGGAAATCCTACGAGCAGTACTTC. Encoded protein: CASSLRQGKSYEQYF.

The CDR3 protein is CASSLGSGTSSYNEQFF. The CDR3 DNA reads as TGTGCCAGCAGCCTTGGGAGCGGGACGAGCTCCTACAATGAGCAGTTCTTC. The rearrangement links TRBV5-4 to TRBJ2-1; 7 bases agree with TRBD2. There are 17 residues in the CDR3. Germline V gene data show CDR1 as SGHNT and CDR2 as YYREEE (reference sequence). J gave up 0 bases and V 4 bases, and 10 bases lay outside the gene matches.